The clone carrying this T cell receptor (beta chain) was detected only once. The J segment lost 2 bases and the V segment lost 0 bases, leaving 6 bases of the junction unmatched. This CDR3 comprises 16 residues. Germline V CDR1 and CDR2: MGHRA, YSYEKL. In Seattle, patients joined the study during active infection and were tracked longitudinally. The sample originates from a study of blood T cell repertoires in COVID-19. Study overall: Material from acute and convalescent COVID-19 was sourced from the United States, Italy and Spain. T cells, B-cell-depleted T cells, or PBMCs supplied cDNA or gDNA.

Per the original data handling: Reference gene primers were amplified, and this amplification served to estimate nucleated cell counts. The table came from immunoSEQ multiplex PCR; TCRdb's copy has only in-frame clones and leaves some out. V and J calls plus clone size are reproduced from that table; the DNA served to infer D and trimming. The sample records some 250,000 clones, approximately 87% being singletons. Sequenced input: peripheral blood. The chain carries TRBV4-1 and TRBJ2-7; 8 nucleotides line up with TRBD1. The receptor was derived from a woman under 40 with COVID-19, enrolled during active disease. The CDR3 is CASSQDLAGGAYEQYF. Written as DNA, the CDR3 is TGCGCCAGCAGCCAAGATTTGGCAGGGGGCGCCTACGAGCAGTACTTC.